This T cell receptor (beta chain) derives from a study of a mutant IDH1 vaccine in newly diagnosed glioma (dated by TCRdb to the early 2020s). For the wider study: Of the 32 patients who were treated, about 60% were male and approximately 38% were female, and the mean age was around 43 years. Prior to enrollment, standard therapy consisting of radiotherapy alone, temozolomide alone, or radiochemotherapy with temozolomide had been administered to patients, with the combination being received by most patients. Peripheral blood was drawn at six visits: V03 (baseline), V05, V07, V10, V12 and V13. For exploratory analyses, longitudinal TCRB deep sequencing was carried out in roughly 25 treated patients wherever samples were available.

According to the germline V gene, CDR1 reads SGHRS and CDR2 reads YFSETQ. From V the trimming removes 4 bases and from J it removes 0 bases, while the gene matches leave 3 bases of the junction unaccounted for. The CDR3 measures 15 amino acids from cysteine to phenylalanine. Only the CDR3 DNA stays, 45 bases, in frame from base 1. Library prep was done by the immunoSEQ multiplex PCR assay. Following the manufacturer's protocol, the hsTCRB Kit was used to amplify rearranged TCR beta chain sequences. TCRB libraries were sequenced on an Illumina MiSeq. Under the source paper's analysis protocol: The kit vendor's proprietary platform handled demultiplexing, trimming and gene mapping. The table was pulled from immuneACCESS by TCRdb, which kept in-frame rearrangements only. Such tables lose some clones; where checked, under half of the loss comes from unresolved V genes, and the rest has no known cause. The D gene and trimming were derived from the DNA, and the V and J assignments and clone size from that table. For this sample there are tens of thousands of clones; 93% appear just once. Approximately 1.3% of the sample is taken by the ten largest.

Paper-wide results and their limitations: The authors noted that analyses of patient blood samples could not be reproduced because of sample limitations. Availability determined which PBMC samples were chosen for TCRB deep sequencing. Pseudoprogression seemed to be unrelated to changes in the top peripheral T cell clonotypes found by TCRB sequencing. Immune responses induced by the vaccine were seen in over 80% of patients across multiple MHC alleles.

As for this clone: Its antigen is currently not known. It has no much larger one-base neighbor in the sample; base qualities were not kept.

In the paper's terms, the time point label means: baseline, week 1 (first vaccination visit). This specimen's treatment or condition label, interpreted: pre-vaccination baseline after standard-of-care therapy. All donors had newly diagnosed IDH1-mutant astrocytomas of WHO grade 3 or 4 that showed loss of nuclear ATRX. The samples were drawn from NOA16, a multicentre, single-arm, open-label phase I trial in Germany that tested a mutant IDH1 peptide vaccine in humans for the first time. For immunogenicity testing, the blood drawn at visit V03 was used as the baseline sample. Genomic DNA for TCRB sequencing was extracted from EDTA blood using the DNeasy Blood and Tissue Kit.

The chain is made from TRBV5-1 and TRBJ2-3; TRBD2 lines up with 9 middle nucleotides. The material was PBMCs, obtained from a glioma patient treated with radiotherapy, temozolomide or both. This sequence originates from a man between 35 and 55 years old with glioma. The bases read TGCGCCAGCAGCATACTAGCGGGCAGCACAGATACGCAGTATTTT. It specifies CASSILAGSTDTQYF.